One sample yielded the 12 T cell receptor beta chains listed below, sequenced in a study of cytomegalovirus exposure and HLA in healthy donors. A multiplex PCR was run with 60 Vbeta primers and 13 Jbeta primers. This table comes from immunoSEQ multiplex PCR, and its TCRdb copy is limited to in-frame clones, with some not included. The sample holds about 120,000 clones, 74% seen once. Sequencing was performed on PBMCs. The receptors stem from a human donor in good health.

This clone was counted once. The chain links TRBV6-5 to TRBJ2-3; TRBD2 agrees at 9 bases. Germline CDR1 reads MNHEY; CDR2 reads SVGAGI. V trimming: 2 bases; J trimming: 2 bases; junction bases outside the gene matches: 5. CDR3 length: 16 amino acids. CDR3 in amino acids: CASSYRAGGPTDTQYF. The CDR3 DNA sequence: TGTGCCAGCAGTTACAGGGCGGGGGGGCCCACAGATACGCAGTATTTT.

This clone was detected only once. This sequence joins TRBV7-9 and TRBJ2-3, with TRBD2 matching over 12 bases. Germline V lookup: CDR1 SEHNR, CDR2 FQNEAQ (reference sequence). The junction had 5 bases not matched to a gene; V was cut back by 8 bases and J by 2 bases. CDR3 length equals 15 residues. The chain's CDR3 is CASPSGRADTDTQYF. The CDR3, as DNA: TGTGCCAGCCCTAGCGGGAGGGCCGACACAGATACGCAGTATTTT.

Turning to this clone: A read error may account for a junction end that differs from germline. The chain's CDR3 is CASSQDMSERGQGAAVF. The CDR3 region has the DNA TGTGCCAGCAGCCAAGATATGAGCGAGAGGGGACAGGGGGCCGCTGTTTTT. The V gene is TRBV14, the J gene TRBJ2-2, with 12 bases fitting TRBD1. This CDR3 region has 17 residues. Germline V lookup: CDR1 SGHDN, CDR2 FVKESK. Full variable domain (remainder filled in from reference TRBV14 and TRBJ2-2): EAGVTQFPSHSVIEKGQTVTLRCDPISGHDNLYWYRRVMGKEIKFLLHFVKESKQDESGMPNNRFLAERTGGTYSTLKVQPAELEDSGVYFCASSQDMSERGQGAAVFGEGSRLTVL.

The chain uses TRBV15 and TRBJ2-5; 7 positions match TRBD2. Germline CDR1 reads LNHNV; CDR2 reads YYDKDF (reference sequence). V lost 1 base and J lost 1; bases outside the gene matches: 0. The CDR3 has 14 residues. CDR3 residues: CATSRAGGQETQYF. The CDR3 DNA is TGTGCCACCAGCAGAGCGGGGGGCCAAGAGACCCAGTACTTC.

The chain couples TRBV18 to TRBJ2-1, with 10 bases fitting TRBD2. The trim removed 0 bases at V and 8 bases at J, leaving 4 bases unmatched. Per germline, CDR1 KGHSH and CDR2 LQKENI. CDR3 length: 15 residues. CDR3 nucleotide sequence: TGTGCCAGCTCACCACCGGGACTAGCGAAAGATGAGCAGTTCTTC. Protein product: CASSPPGLAKDEQFF.

The chain joins TRBV7-9 to TRBJ2-1; D gene uncertain. V lost 5 bases, J lost 9 bases, and 14 bases lay in between. CDR1 SEHNR and CDR2 FQNEAQ come from the germline V gene (reference sequence). The CDR3 is 13 amino acids. The CDR3 DNA is TGTGCCAGCAGCCCTACAGCAGCTGGTGAGCAGTTCTTC. Its translation is CASSPTAAGEQFF.

This sequence joins TRBV5-1 and TRBJ1-1; no definite D call. The CDR3 is 16 residues long. Between the trimmed V and J ends, which lost 5 bases and 4 bases, there was a span of 21 bases. Per the germline V gene, CDR1 is SGHRS and CDR2 is YFSETQ. The CDR3 region has the DNA TGCGCCAGCAGGCAGAGAGGAGGGTCGAAGGGCACTGAAGCTTTCTTT. This encodes CASRQRGGSKGTEAFF.

The sample holds one count of this clone. This chain links TRBV6-1 with TRBJ2-2; 9 positions agree with TRBD1. The CDR3 contains 16 residues. Trimming removed 4 bases from V and 5 bases from J; junction bases left unmatched: 8. Per germline, CDR1 MNHNS and CDR2 SASEGT. The chain's CDR3 is CASSVTGGILTGELFF. In nucleotides, the CDR3 is TGTGCCAGCAGTGTGACAGGGGGAATTCTAACCGGGGAGCTGTTTTTT.

Worth noting for this clone: Within the sample, other DNA sequences also encode this same CDR3. V usage is TRBV5-1 and J usage is TRBJ1-5; 8 nucleotides line up with TRBD1. The germline V gene encodes CDR1 SGHRS and CDR2 YFSETQ. The CDR3 loop spans 17 amino acids. Trimming took 2 bases from V and 1 from J; bases not matched to a gene: 8. CDR3 in DNA: TGCGCCAGCAGCTTAGGGACAGGCGGGAAGAGCAATCAGCCCCAGCATTTT. This codes for CASSLGTGGKSNQPQHF.

The V and J genes are TRBV6-6 and TRBJ2-1; 8 positions match TRBD2. This CDR3 has 14 amino acids. The germline gives CDR1 MNHNY, CDR2 SVGAGI (reference sequence). Unmatched junction bases numbered 6, after V lost 7 bases and J lost 4 bases. The CDR3 region is CASTQRETYNEQFF. The DNA for the CDR3 is TGTGCCAGCACGCAGCGGGAGACTTACAATGAGCAGTTCTTC.

The chain joins TRBV29-1 to TRBJ2-1, with D maybe TRBD2 (6 bases). Trimming took off 7 bases at V and 6 bases at J, with 10 bases between the two ends. Germline CDR1 reads SQVTM; CDR2 reads ANQGSEA. The CDR3 covers 11 residues. CDR3 bases: TGCAGCGGAAGACTAGTCAATGAGCAGTTCTTC. This codes for CSGRLVNEQFF.

The J gene is TRBJ2-5, the V gene TRBV7-7; tentative D call: TRBD1 (5 bases). Germline V gene data show CDR1 as SSHAT and CDR2 as FNYEAQ (reference sequence). This CDR3 has 14 amino acids. The germline V and J ends were trimmed by 1 base and 3 bases, with 9 bases remaining between them. CDR3 DNA: TGTGCCAGCAGCTTAGGAGCAGGGAAAGAGACCCAGTACTTC. Protein sequence: CASSLGAGKETQYF.